This T cell receptor beta chain is drawn from a study of blood T cell repertoires in COVID-19 (dated by TCRdb to between 2020 and 2021). Context from the whole study: For ImmuneRACE Cohort 3, a participant was defined as recovered based on two consecutive negative NP/OP PCR tests, clearance by a healthcare professional, or resolution of symptoms. The material from the prospective study consisted of cDNA or gDNA derived from T cells, B-cell-depleted T cells, or PBMCs. A de-identified subject ID, COVID-19 status, age in years and sex were almost always included in the sample metadata. Samples were obtained from the ongoing ImmuneRACE study (first 160 participants) and from over a thousand subjects provided by 6 global collaborators. The repertoires were released in a freely available public database intended as a resource for research on the immune response to SARS-CoV-2. Where available, HLA class I and class II types were taken from metadata supplied by the sample provider and were not determined by assay-based typing. The dataset comprised deeply sampled blood TCRbeta repertoires from subjects exposed to, actively infected with, or recovered from COVID-19. Samples covering the acute and convalescent phases of COVID-19 were provided by collaborators in the United States, Italy and Spain.

Remarks on this clone: No antigen is known for it. No base-level quality is on record; no much larger clone is a single base apart.

Participants in the prospective study were aged about 18 to 90 years, lived in under 30 United States geographic areas, and enrolled through a virtual design. In the prospective study, cohorts were assigned on the basis of participant-reported clinical history obtained from a screening survey and a study questionnaire. Each participant in the prospective study had whole blood, serum and a nasopharyngeal or oropharyngeal swab collected by mobile phlebotomists. Participants in the prospective study had the option to provide additional blood draws and questionnaires over a 2-month period. Before DNA extraction, blood samples from the prospective study were shipped at room temperature or frozen. General study outcomes and caveats: The amount of clinical and demographic metadata varied by source and participant and was provided uncurated.

For CDR1 and CDR2, the germline V gene lists SNHLY and FYNNEI. From cysteine to phenylalanine, the CDR3 is 16 amino acids long. Left in the record is the CDR3 DNA by itself, 48 bases read in frame from the first base. The junction shows trimming of 3 bases on V and 5 bases on J, and the gene matches do not reach 10 bases of it. TCRbeta CDR3 regions were amplified from genomic DNA by means of the immunoSEQ Assay, a bias-controlled multiplex PCR. In the source study's methods: The number of nucleated cells in each sample was estimated from the amplification of reference gene primers within the assay. Sequence reads were collapsed and filtered to measure the absolute abundance of every unique TCRbeta CDR3 rearrangement. For each sample, productive Simpson clonality was calculated as the square root of Simpson's diversity index over productive rearrangements. Entries here come from immuneACCESS through TCRdb and include only in-frame sequences with V and J called. Some clones fail to appear in such tables; in the studies checked, an unresolved V gene covers under half of the shortfall, and the cause of the remainder is unknown. The V and J calls and clone size come from that table; D and trimming were worked out from the DNA. In this sample the table shows under 400,000 clones, 87% of which occur a single time. About 2.1% of the sample lies in the top ten.

The receptor was derived from a man aged 35 to 55 in a cohort exposed to, infected with or recovered from COVID-19 (not recorded which). The receptor chain draws on TRBV2 and TRBJ1-1, and TRBD1 matches 9 of the central bases. The material sequenced was PBMCs or T cells enriched from blood (not recorded which). CDR3 sequence: CASSDQGQGFSTEAFF. In nucleotides, the sequence is TGTGCCAGCAGTGATCAGGGACAGGGATTTAGTACTGAAGCTTTCTTT.